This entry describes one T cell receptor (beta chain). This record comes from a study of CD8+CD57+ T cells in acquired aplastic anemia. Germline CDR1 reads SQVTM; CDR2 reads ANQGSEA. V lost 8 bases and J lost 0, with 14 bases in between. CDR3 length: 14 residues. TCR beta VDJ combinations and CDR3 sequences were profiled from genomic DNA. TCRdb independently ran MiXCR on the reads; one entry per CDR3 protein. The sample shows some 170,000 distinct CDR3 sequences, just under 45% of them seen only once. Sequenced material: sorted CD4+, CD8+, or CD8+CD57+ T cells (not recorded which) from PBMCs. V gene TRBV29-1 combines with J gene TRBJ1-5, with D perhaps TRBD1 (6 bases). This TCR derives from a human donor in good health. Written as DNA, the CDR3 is TGCAGCTGTACAACAGGGACTAGCAATCAGCCCCAGCATTTT. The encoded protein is CSCTTGTSNQPQHF.